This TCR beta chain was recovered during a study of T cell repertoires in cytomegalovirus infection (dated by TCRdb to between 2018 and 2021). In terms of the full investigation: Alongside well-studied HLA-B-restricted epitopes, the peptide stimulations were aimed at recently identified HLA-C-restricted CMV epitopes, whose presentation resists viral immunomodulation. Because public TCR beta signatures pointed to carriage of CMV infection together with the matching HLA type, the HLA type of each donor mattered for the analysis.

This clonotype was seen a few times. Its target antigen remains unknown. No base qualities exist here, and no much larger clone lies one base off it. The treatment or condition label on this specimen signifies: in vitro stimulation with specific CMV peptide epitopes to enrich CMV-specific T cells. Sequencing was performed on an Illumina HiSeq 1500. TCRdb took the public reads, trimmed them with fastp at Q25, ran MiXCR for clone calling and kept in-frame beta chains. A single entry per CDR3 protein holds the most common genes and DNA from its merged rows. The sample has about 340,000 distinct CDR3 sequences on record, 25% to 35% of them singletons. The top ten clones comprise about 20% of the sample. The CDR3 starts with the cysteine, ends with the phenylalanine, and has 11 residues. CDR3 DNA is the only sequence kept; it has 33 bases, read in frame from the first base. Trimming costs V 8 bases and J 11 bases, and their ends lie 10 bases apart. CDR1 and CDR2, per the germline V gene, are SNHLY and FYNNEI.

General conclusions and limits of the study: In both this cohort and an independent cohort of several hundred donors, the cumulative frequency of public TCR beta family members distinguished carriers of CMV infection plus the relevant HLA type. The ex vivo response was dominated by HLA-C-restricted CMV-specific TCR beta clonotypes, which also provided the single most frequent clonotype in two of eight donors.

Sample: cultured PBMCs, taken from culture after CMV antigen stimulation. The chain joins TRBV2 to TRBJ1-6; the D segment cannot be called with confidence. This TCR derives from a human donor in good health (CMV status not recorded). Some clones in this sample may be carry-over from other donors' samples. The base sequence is TGTGCCAGCCAACAACCGACACCCCTCCACTTT. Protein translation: CASQQPTPLHF.